The sequence of this T cell receptor beta chain was determined in a study of T cells expressing NK-cell markers. As for the study in general: Cells sorted as CD3+CD56+NKG2C+, CD3+CD56+NKG2C- and CD3+CD56-NKG2C+ T cells supplied the TCR beta repertoires. HCMV seropositivity characterized most of the eight sequenced donors, and seronegativity one.

Comment on this clonotype: Antigen unknown.

Germline V gene data show CDR1 as SQVTM and CDR2 as ANQGSEA. There are 13 residues in the CDR3. Production of TCR beta cDNA relied on 5'RACE template switching with UMIs. TCRdb re-called the 5' RACE reads; one entry per CDR3 protein, DNA not given. The sample table sets out around 280,000 distinct CDR3 sequences. Study findings and constraints: The HCMV specificity of the expanded NKG2C+ T cell clones stayed unresolved.

This sequence originates from a man aged 18 to 35 in good health. The sequenced sample consisted of blood T cells: a sorted CD56 or NKG2C T cell subset, CD4+ or CD8+ T cells, or bulk PBMC T cells (not recorded which). The chain couples TRBV29-1 to TRBJ1-1. CDR3 loop: CSVERSMNTEAFF.